These 12 T cell receptor beta chains were sequenced from one sample in a study of Ad26.COV2.S vaccination and SARS-CoV-2 variants. Sequencing was performed with immunoSEQ multiplex PCR; in TCRdb, only in-frame clones are kept and a portion is missing. The sample includes 150,000 to 200,000 clones, approximately 90% of them seen just once. The material was peripheral blood, obtained after recovery from COVID-19. Source of these receptors: a human donor who had recovered from COVID-19.

The genes are TRBV29-1 and TRBJ2-3; D is unresolved. V was shortened by 5 bases and J by 2 bases, with 11 bases between the two germline ends. This CDR3 is 13 amino acids long. CDR1 is SQVTM, CDR2 ANQGSEA, per germline. CDR3 region: CSVLFSYTDTQYF. The CDR3 DNA is TGCAGCGTTTTATTCAGCTACACAGATACGCAGTATTTT.

The chain recombines TRBV20-1 with TRBJ2-7; D could derive from TRBD1 or TRBD2 (5 bases each). This CDR3 is built from 13 residues. Trimming cost V 3 bases and J 3 bases, with 12 bases left between them. Germline CDR1 reads DFQATT; CDR2 reads SNEGSKA (reference sequence). CDR3 bases: TGCAGTGCTAGTTCCGGGGACCGCTACGAGCAGTACTTC. Translating gives CSASSGDRYEQYF.

CDR3 DNA sequence: TGTGCCAGCAGTTATCAGGGGATCTACGAGCAGTACTTC. Translated, it gives CASSYQGIYEQYF. The chain employs TRBV6-6 and TRBJ2-7; D perhaps matches TRBD1 (6 bases). Per the germline V gene, CDR1 is MNHNY and CDR2 is SVGAGI (reference sequence). There are 13 residues in the CDR3. Between the trimmed V and J ends, which lost 3 bases and 3 bases, there was a span of 9 bases.

This clone was counted once. This chain connects TRBV6-6 to TRBJ1-2; TRBD1 might be the D (6 bases). V was shortened by 5 bases and J by 7 bases, with 20 bases between the two germline ends. Germline V CDR1 and CDR2: MNHNY, SVGAGI (reference sequence). The CDR3 is 15 amino acids. CDR3 loop: CASSRGGPRMSGYTF. The DNA for the CDR3 is TGTGCCAGCAGTAGAGGGGGACCGAGGATGAGTGGCTACACCTTC.

The chain combines TRBV6-6 with TRBJ1-2; a possible D gene is TRBD1 (5 bases). The germline V gene encodes CDR1 MNHNY and CDR2 SVGAGI (reference sequence). Between the trimmed V and J ends, which lost 4 bases and 8 bases, there was a span of 14 bases. There are 13 residues in the CDR3. The CDR3 loop reads CASSSGTLMGYTF. The DNA of the CDR3 is TGTGCCAGCAGTTCCGGGACTCTAATGGGCTACACCTTC.

The chain links TRBV5-5 to TRBJ2-3; D gene uncertain. Germline-derived CDR1 and CDR2 are SGHKS and YYEKEE (reference sequence). The length of the CDR3 is 15 residues. V lost 3 bases to trimming and J lost 3 bases, with 14 bases between them. The CDR3 coding sequence is TGTGCCAGCAGCTCGATGGTAGAAAGTACAGATACGCAGTATTTT. Its translation is CASSSMVESTDTQYF.

The rearrangement links TRBV10-1 to TRBJ2-1; D might be TRBD2 (6 bases). The CDR3 extends over 14 amino acids. CDR1 WNHNN and CDR2 SYGVQD come from the germline V gene (reference sequence). V was cut by 3 bases and J by 6 bases, with 12 bases left in between. The CDR3 DNA follows: TGCGCCAGCAGTGATGGCGGGAATATCAATGAGCAGTTCTTC. Its protein is CASSDGGNINEQFF.

This clone has only a few counts. V usage is TRBV5-1 and J usage is TRBJ1-3; no clear D. Germline V gene lookup returns CDR1 SGHRS and CDR2 YFSETQ. V shed 4 bases and J shed 2 bases, with 16 bases lying between them. The CDR3 covers 16 residues. CDR3 region: CASSTSSSLPGNTIYF. The CDR3 DNA is TGCGCCAGCAGCACATCCTCCAGCCTCCCTGGAAACACCATATATTTT. Drawing the rest from reference TRBV5-1 and TRBJ1-3, the complete variable domain is KAGVTQTPRYLIKTRGQQVTLSCSPISGHRSVSWYQQTPGQGLQFLFEYFSETQRNKGNFPGRFSGRQFSNSRSEMNVSTLELGDSALYLCASSTSSSLPGNTIYFGEGSWLTVV.

This chain connects TRBV5-1 to TRBJ2-1; D might be TRBD1 (5 bases). Per the germline V gene, CDR1 is SGHRS and CDR2 is YFSETQ. Between the trimmed V and J ends, which lost 4 bases and 6 bases, there was a span of 11 bases. This CDR3 has 13 amino acids. The DNA for the CDR3 is TGCGCCAGCAGCCCCAGGGTGTTCAATGAGCAGTTCTTC. It codes for CASSPRVFNEQFF.

The chain links TRBV7-8 to TRBJ2-5; 7 bases fit TRBD2. Germline assignment: CDR1 SGHVS and CDR2 FQNEAQ. The CDR3 consists of 16 residues. The J segment lost 4 bases and the V segment lost 2 bases, leaving 10 bases of the junction unmatched. The CDR3 region is CASSLRIPGGIETQYF. As DNA, the CDR3 is TGTGCCAGCAGCTTACGTATCCCCGGGGGGATAGAGACCCAGTACTTC.

V and J are TRBV2 and TRBJ2-1; D possibly corresponds to TRBD2 (5 bases). The CDR3 has 16 amino acids. Per the germline V gene, CDR1 is SNHLY and CDR2 is FYNNEI. Trimming left V 4 bases short and J 0 bases short, with 13 bases between. The CDR3 coding sequence is TGTGCCAGCAGTGCATCAAGCGGCGGCTCCTACAATGAGCAGTTCTTC. Protein: CASSASSGGSYNEQFF.

The rearrangement uses TRBV19 and TRBJ1-1, with a tentative D call TRBD1 (5 bases). Trimming pared 5 bases from V and 4 bases from J, leaving 14 bases between. The CDR3 spans 14 residues. The germline V gene encodes CDR1 LNHDA and CDR2 SQIVND (reference sequence). The CDR3 loop is CASSYSTGGTEAFF. In DNA form, the CDR3 reads TGTGCCAGTAGTTATTCAACGGGGGGCACTGAAGCTTTCTTT.